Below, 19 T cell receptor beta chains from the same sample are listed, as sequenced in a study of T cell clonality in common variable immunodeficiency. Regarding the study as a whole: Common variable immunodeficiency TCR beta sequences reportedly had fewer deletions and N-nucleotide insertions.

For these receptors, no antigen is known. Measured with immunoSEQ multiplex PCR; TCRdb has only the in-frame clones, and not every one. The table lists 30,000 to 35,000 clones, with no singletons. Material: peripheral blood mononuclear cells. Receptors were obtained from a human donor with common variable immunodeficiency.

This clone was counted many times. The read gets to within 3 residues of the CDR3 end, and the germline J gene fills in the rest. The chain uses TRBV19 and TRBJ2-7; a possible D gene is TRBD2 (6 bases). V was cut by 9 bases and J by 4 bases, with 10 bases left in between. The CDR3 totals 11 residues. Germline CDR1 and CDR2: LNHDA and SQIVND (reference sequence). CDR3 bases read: TGTGCCAGCGGGACTCAATACGAG. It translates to CASGTQYE. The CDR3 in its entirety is CASGTQYEQYF.

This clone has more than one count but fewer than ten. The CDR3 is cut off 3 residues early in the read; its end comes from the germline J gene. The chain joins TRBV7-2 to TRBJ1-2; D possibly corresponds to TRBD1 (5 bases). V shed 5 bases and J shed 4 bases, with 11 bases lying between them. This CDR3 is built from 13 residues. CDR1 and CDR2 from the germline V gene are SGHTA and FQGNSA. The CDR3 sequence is CASSPDMTYGYTF. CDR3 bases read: TGTGCCAGCAGCCCGGACATGACCTATGGC.

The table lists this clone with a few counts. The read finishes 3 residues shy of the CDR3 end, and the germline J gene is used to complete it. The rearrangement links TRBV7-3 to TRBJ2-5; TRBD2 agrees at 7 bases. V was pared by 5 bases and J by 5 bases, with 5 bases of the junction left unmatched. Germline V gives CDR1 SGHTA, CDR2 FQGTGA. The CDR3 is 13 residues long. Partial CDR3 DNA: TGTGCCAGCAGCCCACTAGCGTCGGAGACC. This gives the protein CASSPLASET. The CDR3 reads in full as CASSPLASETQYF.

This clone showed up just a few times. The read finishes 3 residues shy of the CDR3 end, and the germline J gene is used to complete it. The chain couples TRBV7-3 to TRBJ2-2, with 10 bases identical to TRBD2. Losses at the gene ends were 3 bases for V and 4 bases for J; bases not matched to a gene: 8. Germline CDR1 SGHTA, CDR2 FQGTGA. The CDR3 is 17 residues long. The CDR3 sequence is CASSFDVAGGRTGELFF. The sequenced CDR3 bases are TGTGCCAGCAGCTTCGATGTAGCGGGAGGTCGCACCGGGGAG.

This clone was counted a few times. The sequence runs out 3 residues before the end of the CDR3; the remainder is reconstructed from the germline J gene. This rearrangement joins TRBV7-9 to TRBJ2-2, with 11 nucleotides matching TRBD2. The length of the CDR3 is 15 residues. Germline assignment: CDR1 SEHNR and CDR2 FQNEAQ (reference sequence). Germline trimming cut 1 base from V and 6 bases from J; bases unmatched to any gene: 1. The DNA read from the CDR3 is TGTGCCAGCAGCTTAGATAGCGGGAGGGCCGGGGAG. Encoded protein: CASSLDSGRAGE. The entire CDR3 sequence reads CASSLDSGRAGELFF.

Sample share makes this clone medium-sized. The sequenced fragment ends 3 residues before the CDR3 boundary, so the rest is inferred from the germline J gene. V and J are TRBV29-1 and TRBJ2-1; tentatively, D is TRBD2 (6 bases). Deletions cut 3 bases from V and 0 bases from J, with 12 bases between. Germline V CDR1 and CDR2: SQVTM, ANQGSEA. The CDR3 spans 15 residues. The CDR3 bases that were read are TGCAGCGTTGACAGCCGGGACTCCTCCTACAATGAG. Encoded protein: CSVDSRDSSYNE. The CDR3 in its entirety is CSVDSRDSSYNEQFF.

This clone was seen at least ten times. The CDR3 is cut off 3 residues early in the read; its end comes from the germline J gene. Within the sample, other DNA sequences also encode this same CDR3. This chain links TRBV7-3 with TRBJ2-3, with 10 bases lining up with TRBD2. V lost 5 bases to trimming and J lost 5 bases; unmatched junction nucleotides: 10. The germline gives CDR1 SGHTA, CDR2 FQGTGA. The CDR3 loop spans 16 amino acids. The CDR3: CASSQPVAGGGDTQYF. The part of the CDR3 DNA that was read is TGTGCCAGCAGCCAACCCGTAGCGGGAGGAGGAGATACG.

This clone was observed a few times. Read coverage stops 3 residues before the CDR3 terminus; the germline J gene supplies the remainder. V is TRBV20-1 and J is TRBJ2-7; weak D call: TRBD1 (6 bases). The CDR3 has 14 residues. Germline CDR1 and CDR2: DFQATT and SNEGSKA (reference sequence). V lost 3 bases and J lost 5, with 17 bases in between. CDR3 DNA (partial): TGCAGTGCTAGTGTTAGCAGGGGAATCCACGAG. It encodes CSASVSRGIHE. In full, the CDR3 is CSASVSRGIHEQYF.

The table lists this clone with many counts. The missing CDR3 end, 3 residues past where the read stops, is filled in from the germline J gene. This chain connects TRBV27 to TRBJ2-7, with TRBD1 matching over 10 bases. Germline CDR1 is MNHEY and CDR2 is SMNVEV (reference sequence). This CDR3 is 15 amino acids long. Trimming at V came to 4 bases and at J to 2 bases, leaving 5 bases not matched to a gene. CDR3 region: CASSYGTGAPYEQYF. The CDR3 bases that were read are TGTGCCAGCAGTTACGGGACAGGGGCCCCCTACGAG.

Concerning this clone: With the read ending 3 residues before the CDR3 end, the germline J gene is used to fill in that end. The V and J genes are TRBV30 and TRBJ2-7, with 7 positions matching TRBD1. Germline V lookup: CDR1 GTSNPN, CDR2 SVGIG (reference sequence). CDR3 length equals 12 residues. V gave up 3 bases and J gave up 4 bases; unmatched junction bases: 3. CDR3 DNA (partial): TGTGCCTGGAGCCGACAGGGTTACGAG. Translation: CAWSRQGYE. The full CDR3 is CAWSRQGYEQYF. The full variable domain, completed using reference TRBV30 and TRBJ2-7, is SQTIHQWPATLVQPVGSPLSLECTVEGTSNPNLYWYRQAAGRGLQLLFYSVGIGQISSEVPQNLSASRPQDRQFILSSKKLLLSDSGFYLCAWSRQGYEQYFGPGTRLTVT.

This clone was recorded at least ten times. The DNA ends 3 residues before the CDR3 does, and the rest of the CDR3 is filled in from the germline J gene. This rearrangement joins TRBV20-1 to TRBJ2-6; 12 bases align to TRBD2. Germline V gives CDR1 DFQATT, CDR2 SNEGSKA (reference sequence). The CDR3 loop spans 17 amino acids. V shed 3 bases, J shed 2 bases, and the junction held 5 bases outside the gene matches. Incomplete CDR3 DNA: TGCAGTGCTAGCCCTAGCGGGAGGGCCCCTGGGGCCAACGTC. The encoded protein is CSASPSGRAPGANV. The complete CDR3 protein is CSASPSGRAPGANVLTF.

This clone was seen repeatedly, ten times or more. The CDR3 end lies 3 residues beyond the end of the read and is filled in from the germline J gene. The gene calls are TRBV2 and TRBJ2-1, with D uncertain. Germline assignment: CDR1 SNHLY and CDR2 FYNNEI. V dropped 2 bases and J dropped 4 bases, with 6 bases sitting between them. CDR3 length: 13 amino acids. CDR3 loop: CASSELLYNEQFF. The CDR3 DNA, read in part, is TGTGCCAGCAGTGAATTATTATACAATGAG.

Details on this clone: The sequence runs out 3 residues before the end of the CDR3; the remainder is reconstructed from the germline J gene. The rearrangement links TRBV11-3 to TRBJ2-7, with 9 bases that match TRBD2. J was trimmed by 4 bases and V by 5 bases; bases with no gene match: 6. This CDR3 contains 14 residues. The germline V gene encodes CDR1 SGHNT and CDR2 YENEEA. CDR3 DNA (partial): TGTGCCAGCAGCCCTCTAGCGGGGTCGTACGAG. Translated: CASSPLAGSYE. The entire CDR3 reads CASSPLAGSYEQYF. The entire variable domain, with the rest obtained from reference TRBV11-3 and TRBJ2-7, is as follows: EAGVVQSPRYKIIEKKQPVAFWCNPISGHNTLYWYLQNLGQGPELLIRYENEEAVDDSQLPKDRFSAERLKGVDSTLKIQPAELGDSAVYLCASSPLAGSYEQYFGPGTRLTVT.

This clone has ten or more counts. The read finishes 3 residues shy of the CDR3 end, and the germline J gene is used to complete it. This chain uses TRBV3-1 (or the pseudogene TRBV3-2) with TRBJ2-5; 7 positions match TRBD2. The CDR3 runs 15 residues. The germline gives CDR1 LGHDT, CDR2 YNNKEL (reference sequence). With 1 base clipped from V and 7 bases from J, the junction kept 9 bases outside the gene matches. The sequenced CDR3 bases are TGTGCCAGCAGCCAAGCAAGGACTAGTGGTGGGACC. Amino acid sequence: CASSQARTSGGT. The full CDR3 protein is CASSQARTSGGTQYF.

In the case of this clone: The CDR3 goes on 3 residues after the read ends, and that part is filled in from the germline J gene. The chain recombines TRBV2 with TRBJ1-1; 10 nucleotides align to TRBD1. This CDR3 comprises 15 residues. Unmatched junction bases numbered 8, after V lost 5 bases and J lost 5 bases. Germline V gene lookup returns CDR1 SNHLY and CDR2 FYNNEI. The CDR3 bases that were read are TGTGCCAGCAGTCGGGACAGGGGAGGCGGAACTGAA. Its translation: CASSRDRGGGTE. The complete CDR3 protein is CASSRDRGGGTEAFF. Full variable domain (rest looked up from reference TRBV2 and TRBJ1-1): EPEVTQTPSHQVTQMGQEVILRCVPISNHLYFYWYRQILGQKVEFLVSFYNNEISEKSEIFDDQFSVERPDGSNFTLKIRSTKLEDSAMYFCASSRDRGGGTEAFFGQGTRLTVV.

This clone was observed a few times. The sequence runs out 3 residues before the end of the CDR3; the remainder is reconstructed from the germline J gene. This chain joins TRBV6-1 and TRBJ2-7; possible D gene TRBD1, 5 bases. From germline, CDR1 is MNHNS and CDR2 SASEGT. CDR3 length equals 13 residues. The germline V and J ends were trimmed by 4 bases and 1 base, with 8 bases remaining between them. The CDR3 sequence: CASSGTRSYEQYF. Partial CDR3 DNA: TGTGCCAGCAGTGGGACACGGTCCTACGAG.

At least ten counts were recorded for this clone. Incomplete CDR3 DNA: TGTGCCACCAGTGTGGTAGCGGGAACG. The encoded protein is CATSVVAGT. The CDR3 reads in full as CATSVVAGTQYF. V usage is TRBV24-1 and J usage is TRBJ2-3, with TRBD2 identical over 8 bases. The CDR3 end is not reached by the read, which stops 3 residues before it; the germline J gene fills it in. This CDR3 is 12 amino acids long. Germline CDR1 KGHDR, CDR2 SFDVKD.

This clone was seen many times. The CDR3 DNA, read in part, is TGTGCCAGCAGCGCCCGACTAGCGGGACATGAG. It specifies CASSARLAGHE. The entire CDR3 is CASSARLAGHEQFF. The rearrangement uses TRBV7-3 and TRBJ2-1; 11 bases match TRBD2. The read halts 3 residues ahead of the CDR3 end, with the missing end drawn from the germline J gene. Germline loops: CDR1 SGHTA, CDR2 FQGTGA. The CDR3 runs to 14 residues. V lost 5 bases to trimming and J lost 8 bases; unmatched junction nucleotides: 5.

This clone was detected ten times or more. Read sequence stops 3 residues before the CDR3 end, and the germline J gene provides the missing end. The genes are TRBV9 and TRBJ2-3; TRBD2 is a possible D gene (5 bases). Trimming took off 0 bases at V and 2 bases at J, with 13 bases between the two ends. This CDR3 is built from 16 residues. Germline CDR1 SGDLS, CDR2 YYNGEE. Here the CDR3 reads CASSVGSGTFTDTQYF. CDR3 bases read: TGTGCCAGCAGCGTAGGAAGCGGCACTTTCACAGATACG.